This T cell receptor (beta chain) was retrieved from a study of blood T cell repertoires in COVID-19. CDR1 and CDR2 (germline): SGHKS, YYEKEE (reference sequence). There are 14 residues in the CDR3. V was shortened by 6 bases and J by 1 base, with 13 bases between the two germline ends. Produced via immunoSEQ multiplex PCR; TCRdb's table is partial and in-frame only. This table holds some 83,000 clones, around 90% found once. Specimen: peripheral blood. This chain links TRBV5-5 with TRBJ2-5; D gene ambiguous. The sequence was collected from a man aged 80 or over with active or convalescent COVID-19. CDR3 sequence reads: CASTPFLAQETQYF. The CDR3 DNA reads as TGTGCCAGCACCCCTTTCTTAGCCCAAGAGACCCAGTACTTC. The whole variable domain, filled in from reference TRBV5-5 and TRBJ2-5, reads DAGVTQSPTHLIKTRGQQVTLRCSPISGHKSVSWYQQVLGQGPQFIFQYYEKEERGRGNFPDRFSARQFPNYSSELNVNALLLGDSALYLCASTPFLAQETQYFGPGTRLLVL.